This T cell receptor (beta chain) was retrieved from a study of OX40 agonist ivuxolimab in advanced cancers. Germline V gene lookup returns CDR1 SGHRS and CDR2 YFSETQ. CDR3 size: 14 residues. V trimming: 4 bases; J trimming: 5 bases; junction bases outside the gene matches: 6. Remarks on this clone: Other nucleotide sequences from this sample produce the same CDR3.

Only in-frame clones appear in the TCRdb table, and some are missing; sequencing was by immunoSEQ multiplex PCR. The data contain around 79,000 clones, roughly 90% of them singletons. The sample was CD4+ or CD8+ T cells sorted from blood, taken in a trial of the OX40 agonist ivuxolimab. The chain joins TRBV5-1 to TRBJ2-5; 9 nucleotides agree with TRBD1. This TCR was recovered from an adult with an advanced solid tumor such as melanoma, head and neck, liver or kidney cancer. DNA of the CDR3: TGCGCCAGCAGCGTAACAGGGGGCGGCGAGACCCAGTACTTC. Protein: CASSVTGGGETQYF.